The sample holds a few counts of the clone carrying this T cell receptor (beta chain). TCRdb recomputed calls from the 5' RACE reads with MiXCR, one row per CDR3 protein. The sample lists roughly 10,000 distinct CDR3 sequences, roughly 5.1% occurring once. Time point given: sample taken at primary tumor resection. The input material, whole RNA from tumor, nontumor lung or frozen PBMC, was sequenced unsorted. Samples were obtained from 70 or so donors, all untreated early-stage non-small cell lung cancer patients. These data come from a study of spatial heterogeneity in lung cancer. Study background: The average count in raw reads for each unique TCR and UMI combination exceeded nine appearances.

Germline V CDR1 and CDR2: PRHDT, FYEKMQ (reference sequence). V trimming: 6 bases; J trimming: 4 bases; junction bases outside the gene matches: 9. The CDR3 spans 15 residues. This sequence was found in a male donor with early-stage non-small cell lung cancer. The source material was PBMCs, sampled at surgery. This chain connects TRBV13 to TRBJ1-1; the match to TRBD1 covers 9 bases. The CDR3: CASSKPGTGSTEAFF. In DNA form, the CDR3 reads TGTGCCAGCAGTAAACCCGGGACAGGGAGCACTGAAGCTTTCTTT.